This passage covers 22 T cell receptor beta chains from one sample sequenced in a study of T cells in Graves' hyperthyroidism and ophthalmopathy. Template material for amplifying TCR beta CDR3 regions consisted of RNA transcripts. HTBI primers were employed in a first-round RT-PCR of the TCR CDR3. One entry per CDR3 protein, called by TCRdb with MiXCR from the multiplex PCR reads. Of roughly 660,000 distinct CDR3 sequences listed, 15% to 20% were seen once; the top ten hold about 14%. Sequencing used blood. The receptors originated from a man aged 50-60 years with Graves' hyperthyroidism.

The chain has TRBV5-8 and TRBJ2-1; TRBD1 aligns across 11 bases. Germline CDR1 SGHTS, CDR2 YDEGEE. There are 17 residues in the CDR3. V dropped 2 bases and J dropped 6; count of bases not matched to a gene: 10. CDR3 residues: CASSFTLDRGRPNEQFF. Written as DNA, the CDR3 is TGTGCCAGCAGCTTTACCCTGGACAGGGGGCGCCCCAATGAGCAGTTCTTC.

This clonotype has a count of ten or more. V is TRBV28 and J is TRBJ2-3; the match to TRBD2 covers 7 bases. In germline, CDR1 is MDHEN, CDR2 SYDVKM. After removal of 10 bases from V and 7 bases from J, the junction contained 17 bases not matched to a gene. The CDR3 sequence is 15 residues long. This CDR3 reads CATMGGPDLSNTQYF. Written as DNA, the CDR3 is TGTGCCACCATGGGAGGGCCCGATTTGTCAAATACGCAGTATTTT.

The table lists this clonotype with many counts. This chain joins TRBV27 and TRBJ1-5; the match to TRBD1 covers 7 bases. CDR1 is MNHEY, CDR2 SMNVEV, per germline (reference sequence). The CDR3 contains 16 residues. With 2 bases clipped from V and 2 bases from J, the junction kept 6 bases outside the gene matches. The CDR3 nucleotides read TGTGCCAGCAGTTTACAGGGGGTGGTTGGCAATCAGCCCCAGCATTTT. Amino acid sequence: CASSLQGVVGNQPQHF.

The CDR3 nucleotides read TGTGCCAGCAGTTATTTCGGGACATTCTATGGCTACACCTTC. It codes for CASSYFGTFYGYTF. The chain joins TRBV6-2 or TRBV6-3 to TRBJ1-2, with D tentatively TRBD1 (6 bases). Germline V CDR1 and CDR2: MNHEY, SVGEGT. The ends were cut back, 3 bases at V and 4 bases at J, with 12 bases in the middle. This CDR3 spans 14 amino acids.

This clonotype was detected a few times. V is TRBV19 and J is TRBJ2-5; TRBD1 agrees at 8 bases. The CDR3 has 19 amino acids. The V gene end was trimmed by 3 bases and the J gene end by 1 base; junction bases not matched to a gene: 16. Per the germline V gene, CDR1 is LNHDA and CDR2 is SQIVND (reference sequence). Written as DNA, the CDR3 is TGTGCCAGTAGTATCATTGGACAGGGTACCATGGTCTCCCAAGAGACCCAGTACTTC. It yields the protein CASSIIGQGTMVSQETQYF.

The chain joins TRBV19 to TRBJ1-4; a possible D gene is TRBD1 (6 bases). Per the germline V gene, CDR1 is LNHDA and CDR2 is SQIVND (reference sequence). The CDR3 is 14 residues long. Trimming removed 6 bases from V and 3 bases from J, with 11 bases in between. The CDR3 reads CASSWGPANEKLFF. DNA of the CDR3: TGTGCCAGTAGCTGGGGGCCGGCTAATGAAAAACTGTTTTTT.

This clonotype was recorded many times. The rearrangement uses TRBV5-6 and TRBJ1-1; maybe TRBD1 (5 bases). V shed 6 bases and J shed 1 base, with 28 bases lying between them. Per the germline V gene, CDR1 is SGHDT and CDR2 is YYEEEE. The CDR3 is made up of 19 amino acids. CDR3 loop: CASISIRRGAGGENTEAFF. The CDR3 region has the DNA TGTGCCAGCATTTCAATTAGGAGGGGCGCGGGCGGAGAGAACACTGAAGCTTTCTTT.

J is TRBJ2-1 and V is TRBV20-1; 9 positions agree with TRBD2. This CDR3 region has 14 residues. CDR1 and CDR2 (germline): DFQATT, SNEGSKA (reference sequence). J was trimmed by 6 bases and V by 4 bases; bases with no gene match: 7. The CDR3 loop is CSATPTSGGNEQFF. In nucleotides, the CDR3 is TGCAGTGCTACTCCGACTAGCGGAGGCAATGAGCAGTTCTTC.

The table lists this clonotype with many counts. The genes are TRBV27 and TRBJ1-1; D uncertain. The ends were cut back, 6 bases at V and 7 bases at J, with 18 bases in the middle. This CDR3 has 14 amino acids. In germline, CDR1 is MNHEY, CDR2 SMNVEV (reference sequence). The CDR3 spells CASSSLLTGIEAFF. For the CDR3, the DNA is TGTGCCAGCAGCTCTCTACTCACGGGGATTGAAGCTTTCTTT.

This clonotype turned up a few times. This rearrangement joins TRBV2 to TRBJ2-5; maybe TRBD2 (5 bases). The CDR3 runs to 12 residues. Trimming removed 5 bases at V and 7 bases at J, with 11 bases between. CDR1 is SNHLY and CDR2 is FYNNEI in the germline V gene. The CDR3 region has the DNA TGTGCCAGCAGTTTACGCGGAGGGACCCAGTACTTC. This encodes CASSLRGGTQYF. Based on the CDR3 plus reference TRBV2 and TRBJ2-5, the full variable domain is EPEVTQTPSHQVTQMGQEVILRCVPISNHLYFYWYRQILGQKVEFLVSFYNNEISEKSEIFDDQFSVERPDGSNFTLKIRSTKLEDSAMYFCASSLRGGTQYFGPGTRLLVL.

Many counts were recorded for this clonotype. V is TRBV11-3 and J is TRBJ2-1; 7 bases line up with TRBD1. Germline CDR1 SGHNT, CDR2 YENEEA. Unmatched junction bases numbered 9, after V lost 5 bases and J lost 8 bases. CDR3 length: 14 amino acids. CDR3 sequence (DNA): TGTGCCAGCAGCCCAGGGACAGTTAACGATGAGCAGTTCTTC. As protein: CASSPGTVNDEQFF.

This clonotype has a handful of counts. V gene TRBV6-1 combines with J gene TRBJ2-2, with a tentative D call TRBD2 (6 bases). V was shortened by 6 bases and J by 0 bases, with 17 bases between the two germline ends. CDR1 is MNHNS, CDR2 SASEGT, per germline. CDR3 length: 17 residues. The CDR3 DNA sequence: TGTGCCAGCAGGGATCTGTTAGGGACTTCGAACACCGGGGAGCTGTTTTTT. This codes for CASRDLLGTSNTGELFF.

There are a few counts of this clonotype. The CDR3 DNA sequence: TGCAGTGCTAGGACCGGGGGGAATGAGCAGTTCTTC. This encodes CSARTGGNEQFF. The chain uses TRBV20-1 and TRBJ2-1, with 7 bases fitting TRBD2. After removal of 3 bases from V and 7 bases from J, the junction contained 3 bases not matched to a gene. This CDR3 is built from 12 residues. Germline CDR1 and CDR2: DFQATT and SNEGSKA (reference sequence).

In this sample, this clonotype turned up many times. This chain links TRBV9 with TRBJ2-3, with D unclear. Per germline, CDR1 SGDLS and CDR2 YYNGEE. This CDR3 spans 12 amino acids. Trimming removed 3 bases from V and 6 bases from J, with 8 bases in between. The CDR3 DNA is TGTGCCAGCAGCGCTACAGCGGATACGCAGTATTTT. It specifies CASSATADTQYF. The full variable domain, rest sourced from reference TRBV9 and TRBJ2-3, is DSGVTQTPKHLITATGQRVTLRCSPRSGDLSVYWYQQSLDQGLQFLIQYYNGEERAKGNILERFSAQQFPDLHSELNLSSLELGDSALYFCASSATADTQYFGPGTRLTVL.

This clonotype was recorded a few times. This sequence joins TRBV29-1 and TRBJ2-3; 8 bases match TRBD2. Trimming cost V 6 bases and J 3 bases; bases outside gene matches: 11. The CDR3 has 15 amino acids. Germline-derived CDR1 and CDR2 are SQVTM and ANQGSEA. The CDR3 here is CSVSQGGRRTDTQYF. The CDR3, as DNA: TGCAGCGTGTCACAGGGCGGGAGGCGGACAGATACGCAGTATTTT.

In its sample, this clonotype was seen a few times. At one end the junction does not follow the germline gene, possibly because of a read error. J is TRBJ2-2 and V is TRBV24-1; perhaps TRBD1 as D (6 bases). CDR3 length: 16 amino acids. Germline V gene sequence: CDR1 KGHDR, CDR2 SFDVKD. CDR3 bases: TGTGCCACCGGTGATTTTAGGGGGACAAACACCGGGGAGCTGTTTTTT. Translated: CATGDFRGTNTGELFF.

Many counts were recorded for this clonotype. J is TRBJ1-6 and V is TRBV11-2; the D gene is possibly TRBD1 (5 bases). Germline lookup yields CDR1 SGHAT and CDR2 FQNNGV. V was shortened by 1 base and J by 7 bases, with 14 bases between the two germline ends. This CDR3 comprises 16 residues. The CDR3 nucleotides are TGTGCCAGCAGCTTAGCCCTACAGGTCCGGAATTCACCCCTCCACTTT. Translated: CASSLALQVRNSPLHF.

This clonotype occurred a few times. A clone one base away is much larger, so this may be a read error. The chain links TRBV7-2 to TRBJ2-1; D call uncertain. The DNA end is more similar to TRBJ2-7, so the J call may be wrong. Germline V gene lookup returns CDR1 SGHTA and CDR2 FQGNSA. This CDR3 is built from 14 residues. The chain's CDR3 is CASSLARQANEQYF. CDR3 bases: TGTGCCAGCAGCTTAGCGCGACAAGCCAATGAGCAGTACTTC.

This clonotype was detected a few times. V is TRBV5-1 and J is TRBJ1-5; possibly TRBD1 for D (6 bases). The CDR3 consists of 20 residues. The germline CDR1 and CDR2 sequences are SGHRS and YFSETQ. V was shortened by 5 bases and J by 0 bases, with 27 bases between the two germline ends. CDR3 coding DNA: TGCGCCAGCAGACTGGCGGCGCAGGGGATTCCCTTACATAGCAATCAGCCCCAGCATTTT. It is translated as CASRLAAQGIPLHSNQPQHF.

This clonotype came up many times. The rearrangement uses TRBV27 and TRBJ1-5; D ambiguous. The CDR3 runs to 14 residues. Germline V gene sequence: CDR1 MNHEY, CDR2 SMNVEV (reference sequence). V shed 3 bases and J shed 1 base, with 7 bases lying between them. The CDR3 spells CASSFGESNQPQHF. The CDR3 DNA follows: TGTGCCAGCAGTTTTGGGGAGAGCAATCAGCCCCAGCATTTT.

This clonotype has at least ten counts. This chain links TRBV11-3 with TRBJ2-1, with 7 bases identical to TRBD2. This CDR3 is built from 14 residues. Germline V gene lookup returns CDR1 SGHNT and CDR2 YENEEA. Trimming cost V 5 bases and J 6 bases; bases outside gene matches: 7. The CDR3 DNA follows: TGTGCCAGCAGCCCCCAGACTAGCCGCAATGAGCAGTTCTTC. Its protein product is CASSPQTSRNEQFF. Variable domain in full (rest from reference TRBV11-3 and TRBJ2-1): EAGVVQSPRYKIIEKKQPVAFWCNPISGHNTLYWYLQNLGQGPELLIRYENEEAVDDSQLPKDRFSAERLKGVDSTLKIQPAELGDSAVYLCASSPQTSRNEQFFGPGTRLTVL.

The chain couples TRBV30 to TRBJ2-1, with D unclear. CDR3 length: 15 amino acids. The germline V gene has CDR1 GTSNPN and CDR2 SVGIG (reference sequence). Trimming took 6 bases from V and 4 from J, leaving 19 bases between them. The chain's CDR3 is CACQIDTLIYNEQFF. CDR3 DNA: TGTGCCTGCCAGATTGACACCTTGATTTACAATGAGCAGTTCTTC.